This is a list of T cell receptor beta chains from one sample in a study of T cells in Graves' hyperthyroidism and ophthalmopathy. MiXCR, applied by TCRdb to the multiplex PCR reads, yields one record per CDR3 protein. The sample consists of more than 300,000 distinct CDR3 sequences, 13% to 15% of them appearing once. The sample taken for sequencing was blood. These receptors all come from a woman aged 25-40 years with Graves' ophthalmopathy. Each CDR3 is given with its conserved first and last residue. A D gene is named only where the DNA matches it firmly. Some rows have no size entry. The others give once, few or many, or a class for an expanded clone.

cdr3_aa	cdr3_nt	d_call	clone_size	j_call	v_call
CSLAGGTRRGETQYF	TGCAGCCTTGCCGGTGGGACTCGGAGAGGAGAGACCCAGTACTTC	-	-	TRBJ2-5	TRBV29-1
CASSMTGVYNSPLHF	TGTGCCAGCAGTATGACAGGGGTCTATAATTCACCCCTCCACTTT	TRBD1	many	TRBJ1-6	TRBV12-3/TRBV12-4
CASSYLGKPYGYTF	TGTGCCAGCAGTTACTTAGGCAAACCCTATGGCTACACCTTC	-	few	TRBJ1-2	TRBV6-6
CASSGQLSMNTEAFF	TGTGCCAGCAGTGGACAGTTAAGCATGAACACTGAAGCTTTCTTT	-	many	TRBJ1-1	TRBV2
CASSFRSWVLGETQYF	TGTGCCAGCAGCTTTAGGTCTTGGGTATTAGGAGAGACCCAGTACTTC	-	many	TRBJ2-5	TRBV11-1
CASSYDSGANVLTF	TGTGCCAGCAGCTACGACTCTGGGGCCAACGTCCTGACTTTC	-	many	TRBJ2-6	TRBV3-1
CASSQGGPYNEQFF	TGTGCCAGCAGTCAGGGGGGGCCTTACAATGAGCAGTTCTTC	-	many	TRBJ2-1	TRBV12-3/TRBV12-4
CSARDPLKPGQGAWVNQPQHF	TGCAGTGCTAGAGACCCCCTCAAACCGGGACAGGGGGCTTGGGTCAATCAGCCCCAGCATTTT	TRBD1	many	TRBJ1-5	TRBV20-1
CASSLGIGYEQYF	TGTGCCAGCAGTCTCGGGATAGGCTACGAGCAGTACTTC	-	many	TRBJ2-7	TRBV6-4
CASSLAGTLAEAFF	TGTGCCAGCAGTTTAGCGGGGACGCTAGCTGAAGCTTTCTTT	-	many	TRBJ1-1	TRBV12-3/TRBV12-4
CSARAGGRSTEAFF	TGCAGTGCTCGCGCCGGGGGGAGGTCGACTGAAGCTTTCTTT	-	many	TRBJ1-1	TRBV20-1
CASSYSTASYEQYF	TGTGCCAGCAGTTACTCGACAGCCTCCTACGAGCAGTACTTC	-	many	TRBJ2-7	TRBV6-6
CAWLKLTGSHHYEQYF	TGTGCCTGGCTTAAATTGACAGGGAGCCACCACTACGAGCAGTACTTC	TRBD1	many	TRBJ2-7	TRBV30
CASSVQGVVDYGYTF	TGTGCCAGCAGCGTACAGGGTGTTGTAGACTATGGCTACACCTTC	-	many	TRBJ1-2	TRBV2
CASSLGGWETQYF	TGTGCCAGCAGCTTAGGCGGATGGGAGACCCAGTACTTC	-	many	TRBJ2-5	TRBV11-2
CSARALDPSGAANTGELFF	TGCAGTGCTAGAGCTTTGGACCCCTCTGGAGCCGCGAACACCGGGGAGCTGTTTTTT	-	-	TRBJ2-2	TRBV20-1
CASSPQPGLAGWDTQYF	TGTGCCAGCTCACCACAACCGGGACTAGCGGGTTGGGATACGCAGTATTTT	TRBD2	many	TRBJ2-3	TRBV18
CASSLFGGGEFF	TGTGCCAGCAGCTTATTTGGCGGGGGGGAGTTCTTC	TRBD2	few	TRBJ2-1	TRBV7-9
CASSYRDNSYEQYF	TGCGCCAGCAGCTACCGGGACAACTCCTACGAGCAGTACTTC	-	many	TRBJ2-7	TRBV5-1